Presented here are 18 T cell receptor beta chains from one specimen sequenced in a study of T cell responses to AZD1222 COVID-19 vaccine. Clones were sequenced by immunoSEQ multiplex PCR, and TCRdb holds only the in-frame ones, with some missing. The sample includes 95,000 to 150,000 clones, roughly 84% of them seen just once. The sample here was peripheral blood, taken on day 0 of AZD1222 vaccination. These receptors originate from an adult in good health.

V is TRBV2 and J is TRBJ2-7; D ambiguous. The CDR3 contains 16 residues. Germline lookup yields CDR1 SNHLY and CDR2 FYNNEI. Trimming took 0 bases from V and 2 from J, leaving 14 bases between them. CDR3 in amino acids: CASSEARFRAPYEQYF. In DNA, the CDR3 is TGTGCCAGCAGTGAAGCGAGGTTTCGGGCCCCCTACGAGCAGTACTTC.

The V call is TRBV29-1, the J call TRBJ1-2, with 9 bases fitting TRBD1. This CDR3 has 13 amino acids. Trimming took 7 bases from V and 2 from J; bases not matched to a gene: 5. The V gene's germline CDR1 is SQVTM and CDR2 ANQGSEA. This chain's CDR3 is CSAKGQGNYGYTF. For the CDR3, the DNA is TGCAGCGCAAAGGGACAGGGAAACTATGGCTACACCTTC. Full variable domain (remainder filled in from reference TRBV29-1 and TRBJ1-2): SAVISQKPSRDICQRGTSLTIQCQVDSQVTMMFWYRQQPGQSLTLIATANQGSEATYESGFVIDKFPISRPNLTFSTLTVSNMSPEDSSIYLCSAKGQGNYGYTFGSGTRLTVV.

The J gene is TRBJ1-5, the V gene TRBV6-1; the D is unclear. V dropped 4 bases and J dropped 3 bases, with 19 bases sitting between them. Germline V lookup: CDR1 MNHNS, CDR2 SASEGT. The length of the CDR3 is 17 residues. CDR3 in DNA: TGTGCCAGCAGTGTTATTAGAGAGGGAAGGCCCAATCAGCCCCAGCATTTT. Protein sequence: CASSVIREGRPNQPQHF.

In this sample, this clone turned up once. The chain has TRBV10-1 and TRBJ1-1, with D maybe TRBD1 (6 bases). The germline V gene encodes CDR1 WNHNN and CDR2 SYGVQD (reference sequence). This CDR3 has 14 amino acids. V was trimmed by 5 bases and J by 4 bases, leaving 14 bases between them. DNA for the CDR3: TGCGCCAGCAGTCCAGGGGCCGGGGGCACTGAAGCTTTCTTT. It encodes CASSPGAGGTEAFF.

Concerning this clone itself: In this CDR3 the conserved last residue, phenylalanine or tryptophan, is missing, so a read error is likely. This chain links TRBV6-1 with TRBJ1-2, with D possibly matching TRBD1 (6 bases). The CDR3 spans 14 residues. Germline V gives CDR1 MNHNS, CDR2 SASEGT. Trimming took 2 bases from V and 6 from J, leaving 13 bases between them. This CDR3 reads CASSERRGGDGYTL. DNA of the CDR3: TGTGCCAGCAGTGAACGGCGGGGGGGCGATGGCTACACCCTC.

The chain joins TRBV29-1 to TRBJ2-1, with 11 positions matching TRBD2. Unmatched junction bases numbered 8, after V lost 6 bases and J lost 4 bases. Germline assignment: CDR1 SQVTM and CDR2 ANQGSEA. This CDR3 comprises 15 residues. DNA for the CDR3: TGCAGCGTGGGACCACTAGCGGGGGCTTACAATGAGCAGTTCTTC. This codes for CSVGPLAGAYNEQFF.

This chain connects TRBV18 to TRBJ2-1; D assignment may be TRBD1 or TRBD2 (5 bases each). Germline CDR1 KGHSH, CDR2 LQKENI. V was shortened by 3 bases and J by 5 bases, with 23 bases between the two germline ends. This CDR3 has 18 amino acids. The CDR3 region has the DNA TGTGCCAGCTCACCCCGGGGCGGGTCAAATATTCTCAACAATGAGCAGTTCTTC. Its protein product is CASSPRGGSNILNNEQFF. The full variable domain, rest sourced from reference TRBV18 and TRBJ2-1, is NAGVMQNPRHLVRRRGQEARLRCSPMKGHSHVYWYRQLPEEGLKFMVYLQKENIIDESGMPKERFSAEFPKEGPSILRIQQVVRGDSAAYFCASSPRGGSNILNNEQFFGPGTRLTVL.

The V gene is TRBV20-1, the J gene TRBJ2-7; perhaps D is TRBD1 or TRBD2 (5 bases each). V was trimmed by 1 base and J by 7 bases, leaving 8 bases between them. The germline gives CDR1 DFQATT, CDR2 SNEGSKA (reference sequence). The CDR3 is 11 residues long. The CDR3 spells CSARGDREQYF. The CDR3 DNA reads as TGCAGTGCTAGAGGGGACCGGGAGCAGTACTTC.

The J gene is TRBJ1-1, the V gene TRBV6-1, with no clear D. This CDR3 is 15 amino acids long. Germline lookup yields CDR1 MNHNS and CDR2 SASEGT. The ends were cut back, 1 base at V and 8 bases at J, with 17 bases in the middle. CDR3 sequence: CASSEVAVRNGEAFF. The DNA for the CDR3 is TGTGCCAGCAGTGAAGTAGCGGTGAGGAACGGGGAAGCTTTCTTT.

CDR3 sequence reads: CASRRKQANEKLFF. The CDR3 DNA follows: TGTGCCAGCAGGAGGAAGCAGGCTAATGAAAAACTGTTTTTT. The chain combines TRBV6-5 with TRBJ1-4, with no clear D. The CDR3 totals 14 residues. V gave up 6 bases and J gave up 3 bases, with 11 bases separating them. The germline V gene has CDR1 MNHEY and CDR2 SVGAGI.

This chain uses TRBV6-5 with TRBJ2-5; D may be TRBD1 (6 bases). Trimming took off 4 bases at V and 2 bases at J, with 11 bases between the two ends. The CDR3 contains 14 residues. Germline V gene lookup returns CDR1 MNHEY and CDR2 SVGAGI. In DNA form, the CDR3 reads TGTGCCAGCAGTTTCCAGACAGGTCAAGAGACCCAGTACTTC. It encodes CASSFQTGQETQYF.

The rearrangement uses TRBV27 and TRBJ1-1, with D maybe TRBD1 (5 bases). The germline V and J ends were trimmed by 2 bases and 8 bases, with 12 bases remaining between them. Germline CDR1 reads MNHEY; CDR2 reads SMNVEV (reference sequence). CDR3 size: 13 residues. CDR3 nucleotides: TGTGCCAGCAGTTTACGGCAGGGACTCGAAGCTTTCTTT. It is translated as CASSLRQGLEAFF.

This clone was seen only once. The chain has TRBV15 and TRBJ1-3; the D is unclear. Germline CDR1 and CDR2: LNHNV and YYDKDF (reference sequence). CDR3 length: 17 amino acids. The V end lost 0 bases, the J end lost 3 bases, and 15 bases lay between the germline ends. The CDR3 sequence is CATSREVGRPDGNTIYF. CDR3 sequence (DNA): TGTGCCACCAGCAGAGAGGTGGGGAGGCCCGATGGAAACACCATATATTTT.

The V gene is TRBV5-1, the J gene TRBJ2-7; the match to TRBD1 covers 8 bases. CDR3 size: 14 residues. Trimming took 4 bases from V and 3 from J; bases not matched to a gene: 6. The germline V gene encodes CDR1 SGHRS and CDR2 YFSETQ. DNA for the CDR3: TGCGCCAGCAGCCTAGACAGGGGATACTACGAGCAGTACTTC. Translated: CASSLDRGYYEQYF.

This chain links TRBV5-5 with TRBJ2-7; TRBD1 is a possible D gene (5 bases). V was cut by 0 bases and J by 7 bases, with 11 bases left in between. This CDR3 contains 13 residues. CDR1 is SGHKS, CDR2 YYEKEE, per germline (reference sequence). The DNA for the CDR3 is TGTGCCAGCAGCTTGGACAGGCTCGTGGAGCAGTACTTC. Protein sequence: CASSLDRLVEQYF.

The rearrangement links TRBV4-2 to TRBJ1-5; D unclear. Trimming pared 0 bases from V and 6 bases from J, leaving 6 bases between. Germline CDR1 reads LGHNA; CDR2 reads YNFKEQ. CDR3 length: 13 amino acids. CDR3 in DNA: TGTGCCAGCAGCCAAGATCAAGGTCAGCCCCAGCATTTT. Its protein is CASSQDQGQPQHF.

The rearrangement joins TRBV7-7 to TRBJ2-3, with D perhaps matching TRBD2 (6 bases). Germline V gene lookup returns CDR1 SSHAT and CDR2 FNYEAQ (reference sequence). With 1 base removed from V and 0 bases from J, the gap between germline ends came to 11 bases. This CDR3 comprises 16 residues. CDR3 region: CASSLGLSGSTDTQYF. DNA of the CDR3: TGTGCCAGCAGCTTAGGTCTTAGCGGTAGCACAGATACGCAGTATTTT.

The CDR3 DNA reads TGTGCCAGCAGTTACCCCGGGGGCGCGAACACTGAAGCTTTCTTT. It is translated as CASSYPGGANTEAFF. The chain links TRBV6-5 to TRBJ1-1, with D possibly matching TRBD1 (6 bases). Germline CDR1 is MNHEY and CDR2 is SVGAGI. V lost 2 bases and J 1 base, leaving 11 bases between the germline ends. The CDR3 has 15 residues.